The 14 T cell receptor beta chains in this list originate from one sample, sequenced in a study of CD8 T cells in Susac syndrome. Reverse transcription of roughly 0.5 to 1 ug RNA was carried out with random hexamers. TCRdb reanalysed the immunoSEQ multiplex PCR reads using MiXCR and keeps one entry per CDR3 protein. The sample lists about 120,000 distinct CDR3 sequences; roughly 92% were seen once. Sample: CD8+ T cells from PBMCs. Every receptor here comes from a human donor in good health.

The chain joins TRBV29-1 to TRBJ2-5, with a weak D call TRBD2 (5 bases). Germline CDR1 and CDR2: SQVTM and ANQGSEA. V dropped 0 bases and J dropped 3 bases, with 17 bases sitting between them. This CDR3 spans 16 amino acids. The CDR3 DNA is TGCAGCGTTGAAGACCCAATATCGGGGAGCAAAGAGACCCAGTACTTC. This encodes CSVEDPISGSKETQYF.

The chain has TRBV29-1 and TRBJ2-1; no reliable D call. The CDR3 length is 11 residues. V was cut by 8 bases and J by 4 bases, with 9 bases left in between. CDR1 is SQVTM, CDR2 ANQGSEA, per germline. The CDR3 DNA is TGCAGCACCCTTCATTACAATGAGCAGTTCTTC. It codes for CSTLHYNEQFF.

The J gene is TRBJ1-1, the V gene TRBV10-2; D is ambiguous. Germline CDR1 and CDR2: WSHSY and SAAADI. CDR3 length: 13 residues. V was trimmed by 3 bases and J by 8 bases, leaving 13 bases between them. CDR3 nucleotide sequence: TGCGCCAGCAGTGATGGACCATTTTTAGAAGCTTTCTTT. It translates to CASSDGPFLEAFF.

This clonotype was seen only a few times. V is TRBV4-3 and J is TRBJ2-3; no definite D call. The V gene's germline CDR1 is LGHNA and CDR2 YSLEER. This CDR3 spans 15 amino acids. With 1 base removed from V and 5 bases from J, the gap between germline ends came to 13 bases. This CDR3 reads CASSQGAETGDTQYF. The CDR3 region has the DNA TGCGCCAGCAGCCAAGGTGCGGAGACGGGAGATACGCAGTATTTT.

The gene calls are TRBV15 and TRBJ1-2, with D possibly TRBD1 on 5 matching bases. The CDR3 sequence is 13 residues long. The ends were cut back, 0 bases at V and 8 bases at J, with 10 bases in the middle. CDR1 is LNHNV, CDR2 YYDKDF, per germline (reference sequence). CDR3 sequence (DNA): TGTGCCACCAGCAGAGATCAGGGCCGGGGCTACACCTTC. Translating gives CATSRDQGRGYTF.

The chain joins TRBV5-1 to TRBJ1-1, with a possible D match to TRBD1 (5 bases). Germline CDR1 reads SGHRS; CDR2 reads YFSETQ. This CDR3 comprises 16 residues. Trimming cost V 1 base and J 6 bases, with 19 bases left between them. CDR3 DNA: TGCGCCAGCAGCTTGCTAGGGGTGAGCCGGCAGCCTGAAGCTTTCTTT. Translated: CASSLLGVSRQPEAFF.

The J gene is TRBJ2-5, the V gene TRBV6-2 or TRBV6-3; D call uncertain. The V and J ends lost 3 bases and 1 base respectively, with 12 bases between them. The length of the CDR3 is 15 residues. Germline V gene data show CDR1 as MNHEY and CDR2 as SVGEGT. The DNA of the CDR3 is TGTGCCAGCAGTTATAAAGGCCCGATCCAAGAGACCCAGTACTTC. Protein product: CASSYKGPIQETQYF.

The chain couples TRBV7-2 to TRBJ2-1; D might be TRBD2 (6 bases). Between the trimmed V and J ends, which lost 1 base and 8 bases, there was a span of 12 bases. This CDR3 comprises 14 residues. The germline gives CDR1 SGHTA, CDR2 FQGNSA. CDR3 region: CASSLVVGSDEQFF. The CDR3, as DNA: TGTGCCAGCAGCTTAGTTGTCGGGAGCGATGAGCAGTTCTTC.

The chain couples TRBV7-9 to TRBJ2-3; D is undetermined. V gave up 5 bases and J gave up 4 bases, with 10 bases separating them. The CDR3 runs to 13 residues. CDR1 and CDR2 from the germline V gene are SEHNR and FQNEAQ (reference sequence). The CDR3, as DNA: TGTGCCAGCAGCCCTCGGTCGGCAGATACGCAGTATTTT. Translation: CASSPRSADTQYF.

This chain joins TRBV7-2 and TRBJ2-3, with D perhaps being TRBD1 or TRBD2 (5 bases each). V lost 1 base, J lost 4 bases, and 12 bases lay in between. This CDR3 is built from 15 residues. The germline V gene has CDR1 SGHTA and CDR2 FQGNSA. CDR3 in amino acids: CASSLERGNADTQYF. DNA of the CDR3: TGTGCCAGCAGCTTAGAGAGGGGCAACGCAGATACGCAGTATTTT.

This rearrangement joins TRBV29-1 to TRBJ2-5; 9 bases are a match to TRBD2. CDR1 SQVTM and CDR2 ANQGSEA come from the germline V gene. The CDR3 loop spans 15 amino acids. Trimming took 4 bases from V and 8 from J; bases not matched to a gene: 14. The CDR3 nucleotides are TGCAGCGTTGGACCGCGGCTAGCGGGGTCAGGCACCCAGTACTTC. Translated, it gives CSVGPRLAGSGTQYF.

The CDR3 nucleotides read TGTGCCAGCAGCCCCGCCGGGACGAGCTCCTACAATGAGCAGTTCTTC. It yields the protein CASSPAGTSSYNEQFF. The chain links TRBV7-9 to TRBJ2-1; possibly TRBD1 or TRBD2 for D (5 bases each). Between the trimmed V and J ends, which lost 5 bases and 0 bases, there was a span of 14 bases. Germline CDR1 SEHNR, CDR2 FQNEAQ (reference sequence). The CDR3 loop spans 16 amino acids.

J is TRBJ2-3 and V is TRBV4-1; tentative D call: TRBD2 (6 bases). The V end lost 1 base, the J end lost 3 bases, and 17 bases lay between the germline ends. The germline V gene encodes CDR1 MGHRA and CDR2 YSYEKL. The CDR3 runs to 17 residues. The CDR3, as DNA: TGCGCCAGCAGCCAAGCCGCGGGAACTTTCAAAACAGATACGCAGTATTTT. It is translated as CASSQAAGTFKTDTQYF.

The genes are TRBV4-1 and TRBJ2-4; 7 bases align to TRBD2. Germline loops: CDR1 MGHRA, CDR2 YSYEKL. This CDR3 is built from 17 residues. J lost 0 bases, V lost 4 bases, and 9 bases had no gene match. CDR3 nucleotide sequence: TGCGCCAGCAGCCCGGGAGGCGTTGGGAAAGCCAAAAACATTCAGTACTTC. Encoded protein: CASSPGGVGKAKNIQYF.